The subject of this entry is one T cell receptor (beta chain). The antigen is not known. The DNA ends 3 residues before the CDR3 does, and the rest of the CDR3 is filled in from the germline J gene. Sequencing was performed with immunoSEQ multiplex PCR; in TCRdb, only in-frame clones are kept and a portion is missing. Listed are around 33,000 clones; less than 2% falls within the top ten. The data are from a study of Tregs in tolerant kidney transplant recipients. Overall study findings and caveats: Validation in larger populations is needed because few patients were studied.

The V and J ends lost 5 bases and 3 bases, in that order; junction bases with no gene match: 5. Germline V gene sequence: CDR1 DFQATT, CDR2 SNEGSKA (reference sequence). The CDR3 consists of 14 residues. The nonmyeloablative bone marrow transplants came from related graft donors, with transient mixed chimerism. J is TRBJ2-7 and V is TRBV20-1; 12 bases are shared with TRBD2. The clonotype comes from a human patient who received a combined kidney and bone marrow transplant. A share of the T cells may be of graft donor origin. The sample in question was CD4+ T cells from blood (PBMCs), obtained 24 months after the transplant. The sequenced CDR3 bases are TGCAGTGCTTCTCTGACTAGCGGGAGCTACGAG. Its translation: CSASLTSGSYE. Given in full, the CDR3 is CSASLTSGSYEQYF.